The next 27 T cell receptor beta chains were all read from a single sample in a study of blood T cell repertoires in COVID-19. Assay used: immunoSEQ multiplex PCR; TCRdb lists only in-frame clones, some missing. The sample holds about 250,000 clones, around nine tenths seen once. The sequencing sample was made of PBMCs or T cells enriched from blood (not recorded which). These receptor sequences come from a woman aged 25-40 years with acute COVID-19.

The rearrangement links TRBV7-2 to TRBJ1-3; no clear D gene. This CDR3 contains 18 residues. V lost 1 base and J 0 bases, leaving 16 bases between the germline ends. The V gene's germline CDR1 is SGHTA and CDR2 FQGNSA. DNA for the CDR3: TGTGCCAGCAGCTTAGAACTCAGGTTTTCCCTCTCTGGAAACACCATATATTTT. It codes for CASSLELRFSLSGNTIYF.

This chain links TRBV6-5 with TRBJ1-1; 8 bases agree with TRBD1. V was pared by 10 bases and J by 8 bases, with 18 bases of the junction left unmatched. CDR3 length: 15 amino acids. Germline V lookup: CDR1 MNHEY, CDR2 SVGAGI. This CDR3 reads CATRGRTGPTQEAFF. In DNA form, the CDR3 reads TGTGCCACCAGGGGAAGGACAGGGCCAACCCAAGAAGCTTTCTTT.

The V call is TRBV19, the J call TRBJ1-6, with a tentative D call TRBD1 (6 bases). The CDR3 is 15 amino acids. V was trimmed by 3 bases and J by 9 bases, leaving 15 bases between them. Looked up from germline, CDR1 is LNHDA and CDR2 is SQIVND (reference sequence). CDR3 loop: CASSISQGISSPLHF. The CDR3 DNA reads TGTGCCAGTAGTATTAGCCAGGGGATCAGTTCACCCCTCCACTTT. Full variable domain (rest looked up from reference TRBV19 and TRBJ1-6): DGGITQSPKYLFRKEGQNVTLSCEQNLNHDAMYWYRQDPGQGLRLIYYSQIVNDFQKGDIAEGYSVSREKKESFPLTVTSAQKNPTAFYLCASSISQGISSPLHFGNGTRLTVT.

CDR3 loop: CASSQGRQGRDYEQYF. The DNA for the CDR3 is TGTGCCAGCAGCCAAGGCCGACAGGGAAGGGATTACGAGCAGTACTTC. The chain couples TRBV3-1 (or the pseudogene TRBV3-2) to TRBJ2-7; 7 bases are a match to TRBD1. Germline values: CDR1 LGHDT, CDR2 YNNKEL (reference sequence). V was clipped by 1 base and J by 4 bases; unmatched bases: 10. The CDR3 length is 16 residues.

V and J are TRBV5-1 and TRBJ2-1, with 9 bases identical to TRBD1. The CDR3 runs to 19 residues. V dropped 0 bases and J dropped 4; count of bases not matched to a gene: 14. CDR1 is SGHRS and CDR2 is YFSETQ in the germline V gene. This chain's CDR3 is CASSLVAGQGAHAYNEQFF. DNA of the CDR3: TGCGCCAGCAGCTTGGTCGCGGGACAGGGCGCCCATGCTTACAATGAGCAGTTCTTC.

V usage is TRBV7-9 and J usage is TRBJ2-3; D may be TRBD1 (6 bases). V lost 0 bases and J lost 5, with 9 bases in between. The CDR3 length is 14 residues. CDR1 and CDR2 from the germline V gene are SEHNR and FQNEAQ (reference sequence). The CDR3 DNA sequence: TGTGCCAGCAGCTTAGCGCTAGGGGGAGATACGCAGTATTTT. Its translation is CASSLALGGDTQYF.

The rearrangement joins TRBV7-9 to TRBJ1-1; D gene ambiguous. Germline CDR1 is SEHNR and CDR2 is FQNEAQ (reference sequence). The ends were cut back, 5 bases at V and 5 bases at J, with 15 bases in the middle. CDR3 size: 14 residues. This chain's CDR3 is CASSPTPGWTEAFF. DNA for the CDR3: TGTGCCAGCAGCCCTACGCCGGGGTGGACTGAAGCTTTCTTT.

This clone appeared once. The gene calls are TRBV4-1 and TRBJ2-3, with TRBD2 matching over 14 bases. This CDR3 region has 20 residues. With V trimmed by 0 bases and J by 2 bases, 10 bases remained unmatched. Germline CDR1 reads MGHRA; CDR2 reads YSYEKL. CDR3 in DNA: TGCGCCAGCAGCCAAGATACCCGACTAGCGGGGGGGGCCCACACAGATACGCAGTATTTT. Its translation is CASSQDTRLAGGAHTDTQYF.

This chain connects TRBV29-1 to TRBJ1-2; D not certain. V gave up 7 bases and J gave up 0 bases, with 12 bases separating them. The length of the CDR3 is 13 residues. Germline loops: CDR1 SQVTM, CDR2 ANQGSEA. The DNA for the CDR3 is TGCAGCGCTTACAGTCAAGCTAACTATGGCTACACCTTC. It is translated as CSAYSQANYGYTF. The whole variable domain, filled in from reference TRBV29-1 and TRBJ1-2, reads SAVISQKPSRDICQRGTSLTIQCQVDSQVTMMFWYRQQPGQSLTLIATANQGSEATYESGFVIDKFPISRPNLTFSTLTVSNMSPEDSSIYLCSAYSQANYGYTFGSGTRLTVV.

This clone was observed a single time. The gene calls are TRBV2 and TRBJ1-2; perhaps TRBD1 as D (5 bases). The CDR3 runs 12 residues. The germline V and J ends were trimmed by 7 bases and 5 bases, with 11 bases remaining between them. Germline CDR1 is SNHLY and CDR2 is FYNNEI. CDR3 loop: CASMTTDYGYTF. In DNA form, the CDR3 reads TGTGCCAGCATGACGACAGATTATGGCTACACCTTC.

The chain joins TRBV5-1 to TRBJ1-1; possibly TRBD1 for D (6 bases). This CDR3 is 13 amino acids long. Germline values: CDR1 SGHRS, CDR2 YFSETQ. Trimming removed 5 bases from V and 1 base from J, with 9 bases in between. CDR3 coding DNA: TGCGCCAGCAGTCAACAGGGGAACACTGAAGCTTTCTTT. Its translation is CASSQQGNTEAFF.

The chain has TRBV7-9 and TRBJ1-4, with 9 bases that match TRBD1. Trimming at V came to 4 bases and at J to 8 bases, leaving 2 bases not matched to a gene. CDR3 size: 13 residues. Germline V gene sequence: CDR1 SEHNR, CDR2 FQNEAQ (reference sequence). CDR3 bases: TGTGCCAGCAGCTACAGGGGGCGGGAAAAACTGTTTTTT. Its protein is CASSYRGREKLFF.

The CDR3: CASSLSGTSNNEQFF. As DNA, the CDR3 is TGTGCCAGCAGCTTATCCGGGACTAGCAACAATGAGCAGTTCTTC. The chain employs TRBV7-2 and TRBJ2-1; 9 bases agree with TRBD2. Germline loops: CDR1 SGHTA, CDR2 FQGNSA. This CDR3 contains 15 residues. Germline trimming cut 2 bases from V and 5 bases from J; bases unmatched to any gene: 4.

CDR3 DNA sequence: TGTGCCAGCAGTTATTCGGCAGGCTATGGCTACACCTTC. Its translation is CASSYSAGYGYTF. The chain carries TRBV6-2 or TRBV6-3 and TRBJ1-2; unclear D gene. Germline V CDR1 and CDR2: MNHEY, SVGEGT. The germline V and J ends were trimmed by 3 bases and 4 bases, with 9 bases remaining between them. The CDR3 totals 13 residues.

The chain carries TRBV18 and TRBJ1-6, with 7 bases that match TRBD1. CDR1 and CDR2 (germline): KGHSH, LQKENI. This CDR3 has 14 residues. The V gene end was trimmed by 3 bases and the J gene end by 12 bases; junction bases not matched to a gene: 8. For the CDR3, the DNA is TGTGCCAGCTCACCGTCCGGACAGGATAGACCCCTCCACTTT. It specifies CASSPSGQDRPLHF. Full variable domain (rest looked up from reference TRBV18 and TRBJ1-6): NAGVMQNPRHLVRRRGQEARLRCSPMKGHSHVYWYRQLPEEGLKFMVYLQKENIIDESGMPKERFSAEFPKEGPSILRIQQVVRGDSAAYFCASSPSGQDRPLHFGNGTRLTVT.

The chain combines TRBV18 with TRBJ1-1, with D perhaps TRBD1 (5 bases). The ends were cut back, 4 bases at V and 1 base at J, with 10 bases in the middle. The CDR3 length is 14 residues. Germline CDR1 and CDR2: KGHSH and LQKENI. The chain's CDR3 is CASSRTDTNTEAFF. CDR3 nucleotide sequence: TGTGCCAGCTCACGAACGGACACGAACACTGAAGCTTTCTTT.

This clone was found once. This rearrangement joins TRBV9 to TRBJ1-1; TRBD1 aligns across 9 bases. This CDR3 has 16 residues. V lost 0 bases to trimming and J lost 5 bases; unmatched junction nucleotides: 8. Germline lookup yields CDR1 SGDLS and CDR2 YYNGEE. CDR3 DNA sequence: TGTGCCAGCAGCGTAGACCCCGGACAGGGGAGTACTGAAGCTTTCTTT. Translation: CASSVDPGQGSTEAFF.

The rearrangement links TRBV27 to TRBJ1-2, with unresolved D. Trimming left V 6 bases short and J 4 bases short, with 27 bases between. CDR1 is MNHEY and CDR2 is SMNVEV in the germline V gene (reference sequence). This CDR3 region has 18 residues. CDR3 residues: CASSAPDTLPPPLYGYTF. The CDR3 DNA reads as TGTGCCAGCAGCGCCCCAGACACTTTGCCTCCCCCGCTCTATGGCTACACCTTC.

Only one count was recorded for this clone. This chain links TRBV27 with TRBJ1-6; 8 bases match TRBD1. Germline trimming cut 2 bases from V and 3 bases from J; bases unmatched to any gene: 3. Germline V CDR1 and CDR2: MNHEY, SMNVEV (reference sequence). This CDR3 is 16 amino acids long. The CDR3 region is CASSLQGAVYNSPLHF. The CDR3 DNA reads as TGTGCCAGCAGTTTACAGGGGGCTGTCTATAATTCACCCCTCCACTTT.

The chain couples TRBV27 to TRBJ2-5; possible D gene TRBD1, 5 bases. V was clipped by 3 bases and J by 3 bases, with 14 bases between them. Germline-derived CDR1 and CDR2 are MNHEY and SMNVEV (reference sequence). The CDR3 contains 15 residues. CDR3 amino acids: CASSLFKGREETQYF. The CDR3 nucleotides read TGTGCCAGCAGTTTGTTTAAGGGCAGGGAAGAGACCCAGTACTTC.

The chain couples TRBV20-1 to TRBJ2-1, with D possibly being TRBD2 (6 bases). Trimming shortened V by 3 bases and J by 4 bases, and 7 bases separated the two germline ends. CDR3 length: 12 residues. Per germline, CDR1 DFQATT and CDR2 SNEGSKA (reference sequence). The CDR3 nucleotides are TGCAGTGCTAGTGGGAGGTACAATGAGCAGTTCTTC. Protein product: CSASGRYNEQFF.

The V gene is TRBV30, the J gene TRBJ1-1; D not certain. The CDR3 loop spans 13 amino acids. V was pared by 2 bases and J by 0 bases, with 7 bases between. In germline, CDR1 is GTSNPN, CDR2 SVGIG (reference sequence). CDR3 in amino acids: CAWSPGMNTEAFF. The CDR3 bases are TGTGCCTGGAGTCCGGGGATGAACACTGAAGCTTTCTTT.

This chain joins TRBV9 and TRBJ1-1, with TRBD1 identical over 7 bases. Losses at the gene ends were 0 bases for V and 7 bases for J; bases not matched to a gene: 6. Germline V gene sequence: CDR1 SGDLS, CDR2 YYNGEE. The CDR3 is made up of 14 amino acids. CDR3 in DNA: TGTGCCAGCAGCGTAGATGGGACAGAATTTGAAGCTTTCTTT. Amino acids: CASSVDGTEFEAFF.

The chain uses TRBV18 and TRBJ2-5; D is uncertain. CDR1 and CDR2 (germline): KGHSH, LQKENI. Trimming removed 2 bases at V and 5 bases at J, with 6 bases between. The CDR3 covers 12 residues. CDR3 region: CASSPSGETQYF. CDR3 DNA sequence: TGTGCCAGCTCACCATCCGGGGAGACCCAGTACTTC.

The V and J genes are TRBV5-8 and TRBJ2-7, with 12 bases matching TRBD1. The germline V gene has CDR1 SGHTS and CDR2 YDEGEE. V lost 2 bases and J lost 5; bases outside the gene matches: 5. This CDR3 comprises 15 residues. CDR3: CASSFTGTGGDEQYF. Here the CDR3 DNA reads TGTGCCAGCAGCTTCACCGGGACAGGGGGCGACGAGCAGTACTTC.

The V call is TRBV10-1, the J call TRBJ1-6; TRBD1 aligns across 7 bases. The CDR3 contains 16 residues. Per germline, CDR1 WNHNN and CDR2 SYGVQD (reference sequence). Unmatched junction bases numbered 8, after V lost 2 bases and J lost 7 bases. CDR3: CASSEGGTVGNSPLHF. For the CDR3, the DNA is TGCGCCAGCAGTGAGGGGGGGACAGTGGGAAATTCACCCCTCCACTTT.

The gene calls are TRBV30 and TRBJ2-5; 12 bases agree with TRBD1. Looked up from germline, CDR1 is GTSNPN and CDR2 is SVGIG (reference sequence). After removal of 2 bases from V and 5 bases from J, the junction contained 9 bases not matched to a gene. The CDR3 has 16 residues. The CDR3 sequence is CAWSLLSGTGGETQYF. CDR3 nucleotides: TGTGCCTGGAGTCTTCTGAGTGGGACAGGGGGCGAGACCCAGTACTTC. Complete variable domain (other parts from reference TRBV30 and TRBJ2-5): SQTIHQWPATLVQPVGSPLSLECTVEGTSNPNLYWYRQAAGRGLQLLFYSVGIGQISSEVPQNLSASRPQDRQFILSSKKLLLSDSGFYLCAWSLLSGTGGETQYFGPGTRLLVL.